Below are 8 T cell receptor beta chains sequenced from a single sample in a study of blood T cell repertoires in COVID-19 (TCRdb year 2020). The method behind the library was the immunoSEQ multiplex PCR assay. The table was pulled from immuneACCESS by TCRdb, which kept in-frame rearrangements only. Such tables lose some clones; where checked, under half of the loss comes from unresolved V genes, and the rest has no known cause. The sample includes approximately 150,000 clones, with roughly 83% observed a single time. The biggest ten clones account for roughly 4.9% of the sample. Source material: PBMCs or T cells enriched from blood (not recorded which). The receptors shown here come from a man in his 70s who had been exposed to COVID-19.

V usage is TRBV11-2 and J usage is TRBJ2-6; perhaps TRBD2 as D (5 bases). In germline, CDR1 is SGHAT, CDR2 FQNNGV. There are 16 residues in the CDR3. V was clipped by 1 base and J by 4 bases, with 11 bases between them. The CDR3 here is CASSLARTGGANVLTF. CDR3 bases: TGTGCCAGCAGCTTAGCCCGGACGGGAGGGGCCAACGTCCTGACTTTC. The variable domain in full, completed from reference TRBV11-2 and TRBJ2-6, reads EAGVAQSPRYKIIEKRQSVAFWCNPISGHATLYWYQQILGQGPKLLIQFQNNGVVDDSQLPKDRFSAERLKGVDSTLKIQPAKLEDSAVYLCASSLARTGGANVLTFGAGSRLTVL.

CDR3 loop: CASTIGGRVNEKLFF. CDR3 coding DNA: TGTGCCAGCACCATAGGGGGCAGGGTAAATGAAAAACTGTTTTTT. The chain is built from TRBV7-9 and TRBJ1-4; 7 bases are a match to TRBD1. Germline loops: CDR1 SEHNR, CDR2 FQNEAQ (reference sequence). The CDR3 extends over 15 amino acids. V shed 7 bases and J 5 bases; nucleotides not matched to a gene: 10.

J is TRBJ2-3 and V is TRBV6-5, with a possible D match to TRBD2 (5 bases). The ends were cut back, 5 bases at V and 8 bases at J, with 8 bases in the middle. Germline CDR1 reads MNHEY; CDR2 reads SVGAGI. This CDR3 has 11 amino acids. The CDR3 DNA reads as TGTGCCAGCAGTCGCGCGGGTACGCAGTATTTT. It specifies CASSRAGTQYF.

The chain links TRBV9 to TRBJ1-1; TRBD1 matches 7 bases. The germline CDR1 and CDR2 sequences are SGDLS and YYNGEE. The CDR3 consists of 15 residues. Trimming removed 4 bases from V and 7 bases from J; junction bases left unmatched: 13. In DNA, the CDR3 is TGTGCCAGCAGCCCTCTTCTGACAGGGATGAATGAAGCTTTCTTT. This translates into CASSPLLTGMNEAFF.

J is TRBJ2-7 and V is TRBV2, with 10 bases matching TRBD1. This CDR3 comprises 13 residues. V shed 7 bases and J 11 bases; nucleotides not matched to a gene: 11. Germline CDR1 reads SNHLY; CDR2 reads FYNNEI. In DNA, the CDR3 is TGTGCCAGCATGCGGGACAGGGGACAGGGAAAGTACTTC. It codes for CASMRDRGQGKYF.

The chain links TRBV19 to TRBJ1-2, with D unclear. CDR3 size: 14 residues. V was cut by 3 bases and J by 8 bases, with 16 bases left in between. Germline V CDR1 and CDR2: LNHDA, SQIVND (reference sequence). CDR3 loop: CASSILRREGGYTF. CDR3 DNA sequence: TGTGCCAGTAGTATTTTGCGAAGGGAGGGCGGCTACACCTTC.

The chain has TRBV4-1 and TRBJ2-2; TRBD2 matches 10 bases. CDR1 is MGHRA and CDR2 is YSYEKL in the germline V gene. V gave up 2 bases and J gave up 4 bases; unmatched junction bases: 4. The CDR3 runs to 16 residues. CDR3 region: CASSQTSGASTGELFF. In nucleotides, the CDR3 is TGCGCCAGCAGCCAAACTAGCGGGGCTTCCACCGGGGAGCTGTTTTTT.

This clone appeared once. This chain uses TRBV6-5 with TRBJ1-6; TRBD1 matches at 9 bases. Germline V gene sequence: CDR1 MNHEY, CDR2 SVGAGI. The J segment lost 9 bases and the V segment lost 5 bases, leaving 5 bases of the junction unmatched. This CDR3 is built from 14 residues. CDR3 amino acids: CASSLDRGGSPLHF. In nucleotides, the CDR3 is TGTGCCAGCAGTCTAGACAGGGGGGGTTCACCCCTCCACTTT.